The T cell receptor beta chain under discussion was sequenced for a study of cytomegalovirus exposure and HLA in healthy donors. V was clipped by 0 bases and J by 4 bases; unmatched bases: 11. The CDR3 has 18 amino acids. The germline V gene encodes CDR1 SGDLS and CDR2 YYNGEE. In the PCR, 60 Vbeta and 13 Jbeta primers were used. Produced via immunoSEQ multiplex PCR; TCRdb's table is partial and in-frame only. The sample has around 150,000 clones, about 80% seen once; the top ten hold roughly 1.4%. What was sequenced was PBMCs. This chain connects TRBV9 to TRBJ2-3; 10 positions agree with TRBD2. This clonotype was sampled from a man younger than 45 in good health and CMV-seropositive. CDR3 region: CASSVGLAGVLVADTQYF. In DNA form, the CDR3 reads TGTGCCAGCAGCGTAGGGCTAGCGGGAGTGTTGGTGGCAGATACGCAGTATTTT.